The 14 T cell receptor beta chains presented below share a single source sample, sequenced in a study of CD8+CD57+ T cells in acquired aplastic anemia. Researchers used genomic DNA as the template to profile TCR beta VDJ and CDR3. TCRdb fed the reads into MiXCR, producing one record per CDR3 protein. The table records some 240,000 distinct CDR3 sequences, roughly 35% of them present only once. Material for sequencing was sorted CD4+, CD8+, or CD8+CD57+ T cells (not recorded which) from PBMCs. All receptors come from a human donor in good health, serving as a control.

This clonotype was recorded a few times. This clone may be a read error of a much larger clone one base away. This chain connects TRBV19 to TRBJ1-2, with TRBD1 as a possible D gene (6 bases). The germline V gene has CDR1 LNHDA and CDR2 SQIVND (reference sequence). The CDR3 runs 13 residues. Trimming cost V 8 bases and J 8 bases, with 18 bases left between them. This CDR3 is CASSSGVGCGYTF. CDR3 DNA sequence: TGTGCCAGTTCTTCAGGGGTGGGATGCGGCTACACCTTC.

The chain carries TRBV11-1 and TRBJ1-5, with 10 bases fitting TRBD1. Germline values: CDR1 SGHAT, CDR2 FQDESV (reference sequence). V dropped 3 bases and J dropped 6; count of bases not matched to a gene: 11. The CDR3 covers 17 residues. The CDR3 DNA reads TGTGCCAGCAGCTTTGACGCGGGACAGGGGTTTCGTCAGCCCCAGCATTTT. It translates to CASSFDAGQGFRQPQHF.

This clonotype has at least ten counts. The DNA of the CDR3 is TGCAGTGCTATACGGGACCCAGATACGCAGTATTTT. Residues: CSAIRDPDTQYF. The rearrangement uses TRBV20-1 and TRBJ2-3; the D call may be TRBD1 or TRBD2 (5 bases each). The germline CDR1 and CDR2 sequences are DFQATT and SNEGSKA (reference sequence). This CDR3 has 12 amino acids. V was trimmed by 4 bases and J by 4 bases, leaving 9 bases between them.

This clonotype occurred many times. This chain connects TRBV3-1 to TRBJ2-7; D gene uncertain. This CDR3 has 11 residues. Trimming shortened V by 1 base and J by 2 bases, and 0 bases separated the two germline ends. Germline-derived CDR1 and CDR2 are LGHDT and YNNKEL (reference sequence). CDR3 nucleotide sequence: TGTGCCAGCAGCCAAGCCTACGAGCAGTACTTC. This translates into CASSQAYEQYF.

This chain links TRBV13 with TRBJ1-2; D ambiguous. Germline V gene data show CDR1 as PRHDT and CDR2 as FYEKMQ (reference sequence). V was pared by 0 bases and J by 5 bases, with 7 bases between. The CDR3 totals 13 residues. The CDR3 nucleotides are TGTGCCAGCAGCTTAGGAGGCAGATATGGCTACACCTTC. It encodes CASSLGGRYGYTF.

Concerning this clonotype: This may stem from a read error, because a much larger clone lies one nucleotide away. This chain uses TRBV7-9 with TRBJ2-5, with D perhaps matching TRBD1 (6 bases). Germline values: CDR1 SEHNR, CDR2 FQNEAQ (reference sequence). This CDR3 has 13 amino acids. The CDR3 DNA is TGCGCCAGCAGCCTGGGGGCCCAAGAGACCCAGTACTTC. It translates to CASSLGAQETQYF.

With respect to this clonotype: One base away lies a much larger clone, so this may be a sequencing read error. The chain joins TRBV2 to TRBJ1-2; maybe TRBD1 (5 bases). V was shortened by 1 base and J by 4 bases, with 13 bases between the two germline ends. There are 15 residues in the CDR3. Germline lookup yields CDR1 SNHLY and CDR2 FYNNEI. The CDR3 reads CASSEVGQGTYGYTF. The DNA for the CDR3 is TGTGCCAGCAGTGAAGTGGGGCAGGGCACCTATGGCTACACCTTC.

This clonotype was detected ten times or more. V gene TRBV6-1 combines with J gene TRBJ2-5; tentatively, D is TRBD2 (6 bases). Germline lookup yields CDR1 MNHNS and CDR2 SASEGT. V was shortened by 5 bases and J by 5 bases, with 9 bases between the two germline ends. The CDR3 covers 12 residues. In DNA, the CDR3 is TGTGCCAGCAGTCGTCGGGGGGAGACCCAGTACTTC. Its translation is CASSRRGETQYF.

This clonotype was seen at least ten times. The genes are TRBV7-2 and TRBJ1-1, with 8 bases matching TRBD1. Germline V gene sequence: CDR1 SGHTA, CDR2 FQGNSA. This CDR3 comprises 15 residues. V was pared by 5 bases and J by 1 base, with 6 bases of the junction left unmatched. DNA for the CDR3: TGTGCCAGCAGCCCGCGGACAGGGAGGAACACTGAAGCTTTCTTT. This translates into CASSPRTGRNTEAFF.

The chain links TRBV12-3 or TRBV12-4 to TRBJ1-2; 7 bases map to TRBD1. After removal of 4 bases from V and 6 bases from J, the junction contained 14 bases not matched to a gene. The CDR3 consists of 16 residues. CDR3 amino acids: CASSSTSSGTGDGYTF. The CDR3 DNA reads TGTGCCAGCAGTTCCACTAGTTCGGGCACAGGGGATGGCTACACCTTC.

This clonotype was seen ten or more times. The chain links TRBV7-8 to TRBJ2-7; TRBD2 is a possible D gene (6 bases). Germline V lookup: CDR1 SGHVS, CDR2 FQNEAQ. The V gene lost 5 bases and the J gene lost 0 bases, with 11 bases spanning the gap. This CDR3 spans 14 amino acids. The CDR3: CASSRSGFSYEQYF. The DNA of the CDR3 is TGTGCCAGCAGCCGGAGCGGGTTCTCCTACGAGCAGTACTTC.

This clonotype was observed many times. The chain couples TRBV2 to TRBJ2-7; D is uncertain. Trimming cost V 4 bases and J 3 bases, with 7 bases left between them. The germline gives CDR1 SNHLY, CDR2 FYNNEI. The CDR3 sequence is 12 residues long. The CDR3 region has the DNA TGTGCCAGCAGTGGACTTGACTACGAGCAGTACTTC. Its protein product is CASSGLDYEQYF.

The chain is built from TRBV14 and TRBJ2-1; perhaps D is TRBD1 or TRBD2 (6 bases each). Germline-derived CDR1 and CDR2 are SGHDN and FVKESK. The CDR3 totals 17 residues. Trimming took 0 bases from V and 0 from J, leaving 12 bases between them. CDR3 nucleotide sequence: TGTGCCAGCAGCCAAGAAGAGTGGGGGGCCTCCTACAATGAGCAGTTCTTC. Its protein product is CASSQEEWGASYNEQFF.

The chain carries TRBV15 and TRBJ1-2; 8 nucleotides agree with TRBD1. From germline, CDR1 is LNHNV and CDR2 YYDKDF (reference sequence). The CDR3 extends over 16 amino acids. V dropped 0 bases and J dropped 3; count of bases not matched to a gene: 6. Here the CDR3 DNA reads TGTGCCACCAGCAGAGATAGGGGACAGGACTACTATGGCTACACCTTC. Translated: CATSRDRGQDYYGYTF.